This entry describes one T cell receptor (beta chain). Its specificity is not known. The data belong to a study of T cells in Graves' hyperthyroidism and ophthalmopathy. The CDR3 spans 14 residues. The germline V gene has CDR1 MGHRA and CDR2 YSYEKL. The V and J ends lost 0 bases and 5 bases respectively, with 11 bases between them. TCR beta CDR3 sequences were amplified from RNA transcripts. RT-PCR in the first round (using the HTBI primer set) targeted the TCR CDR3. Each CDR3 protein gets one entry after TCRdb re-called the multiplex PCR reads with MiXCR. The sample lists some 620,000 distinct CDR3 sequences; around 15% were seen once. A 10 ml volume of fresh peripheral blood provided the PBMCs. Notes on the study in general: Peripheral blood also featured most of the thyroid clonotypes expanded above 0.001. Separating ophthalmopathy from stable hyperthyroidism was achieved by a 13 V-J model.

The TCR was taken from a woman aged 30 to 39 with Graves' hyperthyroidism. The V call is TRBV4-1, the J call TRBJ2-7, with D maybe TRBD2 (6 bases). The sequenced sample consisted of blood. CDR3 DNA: TGCGCCAGCAGCCAAGATTCGGAGGGGCACGAGCAGTACTTC. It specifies CASSQDSEGHEQYF.